This TCR beta chain comes out of a study of radiotherapy plus CTLA-4 blockade in lung cancer. This clone has only a few counts. The antigen is unknown. Germline V gene data show CDR1 as SQVTM and CDR2 as ANQGSEA. The CDR3 has 13 amino acids. V was clipped by 5 bases and J by 1 base; unmatched bases: 2. The protocol was immunoSEQ multiplex PCR, while the TCRdb copy is restricted to in-frame clones and leaves out a portion. The sample has roughly 100,000 clones; around four fifths are singletons. General study findings and limits: Expansion in blood of tumor-derived TCR clones was seen after radiotherapy plus ipilimumab.

The source was peripheral blood, collected from a patient treated with radiotherapy plus ipilimumab. This chain joins TRBV29-1 and TRBJ2-3; TRBD2 matches 8 bases. This sequence was found in a human donor with non-small cell lung cancer who had a partial response to radiotherapy plus ipilimumab. CDR3 DNA sequence: TGCAGCGTTCCCGGGGGGGGCACAGATACGCAGTATTTT. Amino acids: CSVPGGGTDTQYF.